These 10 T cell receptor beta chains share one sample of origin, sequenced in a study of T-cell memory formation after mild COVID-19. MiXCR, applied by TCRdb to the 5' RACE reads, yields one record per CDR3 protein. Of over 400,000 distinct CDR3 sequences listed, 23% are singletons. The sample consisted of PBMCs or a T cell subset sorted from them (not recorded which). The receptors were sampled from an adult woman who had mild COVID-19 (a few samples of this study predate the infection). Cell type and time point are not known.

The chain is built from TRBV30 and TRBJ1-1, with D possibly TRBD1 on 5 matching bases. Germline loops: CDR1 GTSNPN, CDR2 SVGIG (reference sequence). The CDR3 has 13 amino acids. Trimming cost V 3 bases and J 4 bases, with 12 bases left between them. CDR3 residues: CAWSWGEVTEAFF. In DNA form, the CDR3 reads TGTGCCTGGAGCTGGGGGGAGGTCACTGAAGCTTTCTTT.

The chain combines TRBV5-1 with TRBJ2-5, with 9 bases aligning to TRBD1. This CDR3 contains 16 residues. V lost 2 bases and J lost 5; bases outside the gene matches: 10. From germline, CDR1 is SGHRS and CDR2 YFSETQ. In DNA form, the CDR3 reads TGCGCCAGCAGCTTACCAACTACAGGGGGCGAGGAGACCCAGTACTTC. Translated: CASSLPTTGGEETQYF.

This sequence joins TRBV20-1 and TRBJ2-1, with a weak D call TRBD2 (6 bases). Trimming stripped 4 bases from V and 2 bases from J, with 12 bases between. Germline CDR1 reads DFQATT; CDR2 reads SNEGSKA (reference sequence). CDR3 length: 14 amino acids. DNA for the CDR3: TGCAGTGCTATCATGGCTAGCGCCTACAATGAGCAGTTCTTC. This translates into CSAIMASAYNEQFF.

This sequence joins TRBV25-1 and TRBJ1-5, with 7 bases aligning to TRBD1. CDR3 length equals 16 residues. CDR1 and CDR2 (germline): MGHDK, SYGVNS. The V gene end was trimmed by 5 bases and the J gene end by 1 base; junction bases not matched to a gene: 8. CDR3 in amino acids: CASSSAKTGSNQPQHF. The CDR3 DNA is TGTGCCAGCAGTTCCGCGAAGACAGGGAGCAATCAGCCCCAGCATTTT. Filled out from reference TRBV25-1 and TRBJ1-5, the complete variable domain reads EADIYQTPRYLVIGTGKKITLECSQTMGHDKMYWYQQDPGMELHLIHYSYGVNSTEKGDLSSESTVSRIRTEHFPLTLESARPSHTSQYLCASSSAKTGSNQPQHFGDGTRLSIL.

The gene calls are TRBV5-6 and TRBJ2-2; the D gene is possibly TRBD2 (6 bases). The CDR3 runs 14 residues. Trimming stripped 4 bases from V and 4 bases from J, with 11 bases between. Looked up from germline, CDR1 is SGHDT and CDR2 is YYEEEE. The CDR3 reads CASSRGFGTGELFF. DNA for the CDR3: TGTGCCAGCAGCCGGGGGTTTGGCACCGGGGAGCTGTTTTTT.

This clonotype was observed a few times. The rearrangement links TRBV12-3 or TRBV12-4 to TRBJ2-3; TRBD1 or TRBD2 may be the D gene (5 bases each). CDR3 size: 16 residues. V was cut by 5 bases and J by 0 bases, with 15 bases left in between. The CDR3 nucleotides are TGTGCCAGCAGTCGAGGGACCGGCCCTAGCACAGATACGCAGTATTTT. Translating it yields CASSRGTGPSTDTQYF.

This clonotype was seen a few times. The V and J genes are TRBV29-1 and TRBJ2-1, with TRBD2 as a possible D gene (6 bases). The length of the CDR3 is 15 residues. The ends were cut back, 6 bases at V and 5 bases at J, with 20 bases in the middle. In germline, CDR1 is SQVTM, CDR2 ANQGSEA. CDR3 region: CSVSKGLFGDNEQFF. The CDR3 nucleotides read TGCAGCGTGTCGAAGGGACTGTTTGGAGACAATGAGCAGTTCTTC.

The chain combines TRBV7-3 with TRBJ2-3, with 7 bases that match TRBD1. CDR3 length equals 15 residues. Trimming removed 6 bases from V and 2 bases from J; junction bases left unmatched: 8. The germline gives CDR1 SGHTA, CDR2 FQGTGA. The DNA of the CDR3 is TGTGCCAGCAGTCATAGGACAGGAACCACAGATACGCAGTATTTT. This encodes CASSHRTGTTDTQYF.

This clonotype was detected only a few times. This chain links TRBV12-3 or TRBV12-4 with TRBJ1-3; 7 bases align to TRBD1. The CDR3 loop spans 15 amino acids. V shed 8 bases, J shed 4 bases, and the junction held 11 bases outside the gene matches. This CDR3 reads CASGPEGARGNTIYF. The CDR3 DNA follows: TGTGCCAGCGGGCCGGAGGGGGCGCGGGGAAACACCATATATTTT.

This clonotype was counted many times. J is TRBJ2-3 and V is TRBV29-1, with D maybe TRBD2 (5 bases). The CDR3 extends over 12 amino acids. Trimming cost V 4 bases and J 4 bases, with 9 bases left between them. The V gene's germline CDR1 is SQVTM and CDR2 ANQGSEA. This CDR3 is CSVVSSADTQYF. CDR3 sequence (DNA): TGCAGCGTTGTGAGTAGCGCAGATACGCAGTATTTT.